What follows are 18 T cell receptor beta chains derived from one specimen sequenced in a study of cytomegalovirus exposure and HLA in healthy donors. PCR involved 60 Vbeta and 13 Jbeta primers. TCRdb keeps only in-frame clones here, not all; method: immunoSEQ multiplex PCR. This sample has approximately 150,000 clones, with almost 80% found just once. Material: PBMCs. These receptors originate from a woman aged 45-65 years in good health and CMV-seronegative.

The chain carries TRBV19 and TRBJ1-1; D call uncertain. The CDR3 extends over 15 amino acids. In germline, CDR1 is LNHDA, CDR2 SQIVND (reference sequence). V shed 1 base and J shed 6 bases, with 15 bases lying between them. Written as DNA, the CDR3 is TGTGCCAGTAGTATAGTGACCCTCCGGAGCGCTGAAGCTTTCTTT. It codes for CASSIVTLRSAEAFF.

The chain combines TRBV6-5 with TRBJ1-1, with D unresolved. The CDR3 totals 13 residues. Germline CDR1 MNHEY, CDR2 SVGAGI. The V end lost 6 bases, the J end lost 1 base, and 9 bases lay between the germline ends. DNA of the CDR3: TGTGCCAGCAGCCCGACATGGAACACTGAAGCTTTCTTT. Translating gives CASSPTWNTEAFF.

This rearrangement joins TRBV5-1 to TRBJ2-1; 12 positions agree with TRBD1. The CDR3 has 15 amino acids. Germline lookup yields CDR1 SGHRS and CDR2 YFSETQ. With 4 bases clipped from V and 6 bases from J, the junction kept 5 bases outside the gene matches. For the CDR3, the DNA is TGCGCCAGCAGCAGGGGACAGGGGGCCGCCAATGAGCAGTTCTTC. As protein: CASSRGQGAANEQFF.

This chain joins TRBV28 and TRBJ1-6, with D perhaps TRBD1 (5 bases). CDR1 and CDR2 (germline): MDHEN, SYDVKM. CDR3 length: 16 amino acids. The V gene lost 3 bases and the J gene lost 10 bases, with 19 bases spanning the gap. CDR3 in amino acids: CASSFFAEGSWSPLHF. DNA of the CDR3: TGTGCCAGCAGTTTTTTCGCGGAGGGGAGTTGGTCACCCCTCCACTTT.

The chain links TRBV18 to TRBJ1-1; D not certain. CDR3 length: 13 residues. Trimming left V 4 bases short and J 1 base short, with 7 bases between. Per germline, CDR1 KGHSH and CDR2 LQKENI. CDR3 region: CASSRERNTEAFF. The DNA for the CDR3 is TGTGCCAGCTCACGGGAGAGGAACACTGAAGCTTTCTTT.

The chain couples TRBV25-1 to TRBJ1-6; D not certain. CDR1 is MGHDK and CDR2 is SYGVNS in the germline V gene. V lost 2 bases and J lost 9, with 17 bases in between. The CDR3 is 16 residues long. CDR3 in amino acids: CASSEQALGFGSPLHF. The CDR3 bases are TGTGCCAGCAGTGAACAGGCCCTCGGTTTTGGTTCACCCCTCCACTTT.

The chain recombines TRBV2 with TRBJ1-2, with 8 nucleotides matching TRBD1. J gave up 8 bases and V 4 bases, and 6 bases lay outside the gene matches. The germline V gene has CDR1 SNHLY and CDR2 FYNNEI. CDR3 length: 13 amino acids. The CDR3 sequence: CASSAFTGGGYTF. The DNA of the CDR3 is TGTGCCAGCAGTGCCTTCACAGGGGGGGGCTACACCTTC.

The chain links TRBV13 to TRBJ2-3, with 13 bases matching TRBD2. Germline V CDR1 and CDR2: PRHDT, FYEKMQ (reference sequence). Trimming removed 8 bases from V and 2 bases from J; junction bases left unmatched: 13. The CDR3 is 18 amino acids. CDR3 amino acids: CASDSARGLAGPTDTQYF. The DNA of the CDR3 is TGTGCCAGCGACAGCGCAAGGGGACTAGCGGGGCCCACAGATACGCAGTATTTT.

The chain has TRBV28 and TRBJ1-2, with 9 bases identical to TRBD1. Germline CDR1 is MDHEN and CDR2 is SYDVKM. The CDR3 consists of 11 residues. The J segment lost 8 bases and the V segment lost 11 bases, leaving 6 bases of the junction unmatched. The CDR3 loop is CAAGTGRGYTF. CDR3 in DNA: TGTGCCGCCGGGACAGGGCGAGGCTACACCTTC.

The rearrangement joins TRBV9 to TRBJ2-1; weak D call: TRBD2 (6 bases). V was shortened by 0 bases and J by 7 bases, with 14 bases between the two germline ends. The CDR3 is 15 amino acids. Looked up from germline, CDR1 is SGDLS and CDR2 is YYNGEE. This chain's CDR3 is CASSVVTSRRNEQFF. In nucleotides, the CDR3 is TGTGCCAGCAGCGTAGTCACTAGCCGACGGAATGAGCAGTTCTTC.

The DNA for the CDR3 is TGCGCCAGCAGCGGCGGACAGGTCCTAAACGAGCAGTACTTC. Its translation: CASSGGQVLNEQYF. The chain joins TRBV5-1 to TRBJ2-7, with 7 bases matching TRBD1. Trimming at V came to 4 bases and at J to 5 bases, leaving 9 bases not matched to a gene. Germline V gene lookup returns CDR1 SGHRS and CDR2 YFSETQ. The CDR3 length is 14 residues. Combining the CDR3 with reference TRBV5-1 and TRBJ2-7 gives the whole variable domain KAGVTQTPRYLIKTRGQQVTLSCSPISGHRSVSWYQQTPGQGLQFLFEYFSETQRNKGNFPGRFSGRQFSNSRSEMNVSTLELGDSALYLCASSGGQVLNEQYFGPGTRLTVT.

The J gene is TRBJ1-1, the V gene TRBV14; D call uncertain. Deletions cut 3 bases from V and 0 bases from J, with 8 bases between. Looked up from germline, CDR1 is SGHDN and CDR2 is FVKESK. There are 14 residues in the CDR3. CDR3 nucleotide sequence: TGTGCCAGCAGCCATGGGCAGATGAACACTGAAGCTTTCTTT. This translates into CASSHGQMNTEAFF.

This clone has just a few counts. The sample contains more than one DNA sequence encoding this CDR3. The chain couples TRBV19 to TRBJ1-4; D not resolved. From germline, CDR1 is LNHDA and CDR2 SQIVND (reference sequence). Deletions cut 2 bases from V and 1 base from J, with 5 bases between. The CDR3 spans 14 residues. This chain's CDR3 is CASSIRGTNEKLFF. The CDR3 nucleotides read TGTGCCAGTAGTATACGGGGAACTAATGAAAAACTGTTTTTT.

The chain has TRBV7-9 and TRBJ1-2; 8 nucleotides match TRBD1. Germline V CDR1 and CDR2: SEHNR, FQNEAQ (reference sequence). V shed 6 bases and J 8 bases; nucleotides not matched to a gene: 11. CDR3 length: 14 residues. The DNA of the CDR3 is TGTGCCAGCAGGATAGACAGGGGCCGAGGGGGCTACACCTTC. Residues: CASRIDRGRGGYTF. The full variable domain, its missing parts supplied by reference TRBV7-9 and TRBJ1-2, is DTGVSQNPRHKITKRGQNVTFRCDPISEHNRLYWYRQTLGQGPEFLTYFQNEAQLEKSRLLSDRFSAERPKGSFSTLEIQRTEQGDSAMYLCASRIDRGRGGYTFGSGTRLTVV.

Of note for this clone: This sample includes further DNA sequences coding for the same CDR3. The gene calls are TRBV7-9 and TRBJ1-6, with TRBD1 matching 10 bases. Germline values: CDR1 SEHNR, CDR2 FQNEAQ (reference sequence). This CDR3 has 15 residues. Trimming cost V 5 bases and J 6 bases; bases outside gene matches: 4. CDR3 coding DNA: TGTGCCAGCAGCCCCGGGACAGGGGTTAATTCACCCCTCCACTTT. It is translated as CASSPGTGVNSPLHF.

This rearrangement joins TRBV10-2 to TRBJ2-7; D is possibly TRBD1 (5 bases). There are 15 residues in the CDR3. The germline V and J ends were trimmed by 5 bases and 3 bases, with 17 bases remaining between them. CDR1 and CDR2 from the germline V gene are WSHSY and SAAADI. CDR3 sequence reads: CASSIATALLYEQYF. The CDR3 bases are TGCGCCAGCAGTATTGCGACAGCCCTGCTCTACGAGCAGTACTTC.

V is TRBV29-1 and J is TRBJ1-1; D is uncertain. The CDR3 has 13 residues. The ends were cut back, 1 base at V and 0 bases at J, with 6 bases in the middle. Germline V gives CDR1 SQVTM, CDR2 ANQGSEA. The CDR3 loop reads CSVEGLMNTEAFF. The DNA for the CDR3 is TGCAGCGTTGAAGGCCTAATGAACACTGAAGCTTTCTTT.

V gene TRBV6-4 combines with J gene TRBJ2-5, with D perhaps matching TRBD1 (5 bases). The J call is uncertain, as TRBJ2-7 better fits the DNA end. The CDR3 has 13 amino acids. Looked up from germline, CDR1 is MRHNA and CDR2 is SNTAGT. The CDR3 nucleotides are TGTGCCAGCAGTTGGACAATTCTCCACGAGCAGTACTTC. Its protein is CASSWTILHEQYF.